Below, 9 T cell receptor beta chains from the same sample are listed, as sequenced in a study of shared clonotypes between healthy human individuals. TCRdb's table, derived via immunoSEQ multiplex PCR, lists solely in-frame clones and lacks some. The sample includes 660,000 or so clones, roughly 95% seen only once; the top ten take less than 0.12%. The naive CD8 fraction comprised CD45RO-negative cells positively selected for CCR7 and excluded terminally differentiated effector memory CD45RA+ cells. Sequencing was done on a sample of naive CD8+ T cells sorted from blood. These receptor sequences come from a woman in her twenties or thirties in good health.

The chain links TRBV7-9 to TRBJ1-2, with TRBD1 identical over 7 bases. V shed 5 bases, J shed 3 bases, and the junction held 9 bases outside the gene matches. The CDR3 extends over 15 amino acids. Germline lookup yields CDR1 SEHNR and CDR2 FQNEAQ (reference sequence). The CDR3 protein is CASSPRDRPDYGYTF. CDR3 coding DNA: TGTGCCAGCAGCCCCCGGGACAGACCTGACTATGGCTACACCTTC.

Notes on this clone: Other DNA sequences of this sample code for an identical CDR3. CDR3 residues: CASRGTGDYEQYF. For the CDR3, the DNA is TGTGCCAGCAGGGGGACAGGGGATTACGAGCAGTACTTC. The chain couples TRBV28 to TRBJ2-7; TRBD1 agrees at 10 bases. The CDR3 totals 13 residues. Unmatched junction bases numbered 3, after V lost 6 bases and J lost 4 bases. Per the germline V gene, CDR1 is MDHEN and CDR2 is SYDVKM.

The DNA of the CDR3 is TGTGCCAGCAGCGTAGAACTAGCGGTAAGCACAGATACGCAGTATTTT. Its protein product is CASSVELAVSTDTQYF. The chain is built from TRBV9 and TRBJ2-3; 8 positions agree with TRBD2. This CDR3 has 16 amino acids. Germline V gives CDR1 SGDLS, CDR2 YYNGEE. The V segment lost 0 bases and the J segment 0 bases; nucleotides outside the gene matches: 3.

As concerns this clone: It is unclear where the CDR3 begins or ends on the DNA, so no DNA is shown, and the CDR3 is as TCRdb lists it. This CDR3 reads CASSFGQGNEKLFF. This rearrangement joins TRBV12-1 to TRBJ1-4; the listed D gene, TRBD1, was not tested against the DNA. TRBV12-1 is designated a pseudogene. The CDR3 is 14 residues long, counting both termini.

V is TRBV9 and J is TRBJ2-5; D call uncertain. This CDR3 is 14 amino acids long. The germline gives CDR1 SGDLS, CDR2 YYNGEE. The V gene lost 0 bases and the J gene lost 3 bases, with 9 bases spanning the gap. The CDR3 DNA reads TGTGCCAGCAGCGTAGAAGGCAGTAAAGAGACCCAGTACTTC. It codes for CASSVEGSKETQYF.

The CDR3 reads CASSQAALEQYF. The DNA of the CDR3 is TGTGCCAGCAGCCAAGCTGCCCTCGAGCAGTACTTC. The J gene is TRBJ2-7, the V gene TRBV5-8; D uncertain. This CDR3 region has 12 residues. Trimming took 4 bases from V and 6 from J, leaving 11 bases between them. Germline V gene sequence: CDR1 SGHTS, CDR2 YDEGEE.

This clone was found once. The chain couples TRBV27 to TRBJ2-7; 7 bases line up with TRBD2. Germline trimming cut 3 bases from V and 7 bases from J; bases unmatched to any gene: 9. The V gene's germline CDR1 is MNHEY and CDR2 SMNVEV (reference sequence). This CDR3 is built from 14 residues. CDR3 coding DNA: TGTGCCAGCAGTTTCGTGGGAGGGCCCGATGAGCAGTACTTC. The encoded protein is CASSFVGGPDEQYF.

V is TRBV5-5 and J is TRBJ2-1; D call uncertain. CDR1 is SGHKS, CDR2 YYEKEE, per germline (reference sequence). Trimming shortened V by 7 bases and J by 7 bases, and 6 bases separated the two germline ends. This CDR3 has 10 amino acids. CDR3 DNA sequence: TGTGCCAGCTTAGGGAATGAGCAGTTCTTC. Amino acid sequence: CASLGNEQFF. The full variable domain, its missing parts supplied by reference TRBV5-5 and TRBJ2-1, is DAGVTQSPTHLIKTRGQQVTLRCSPISGHKSVSWYQQVLGQGPQFIFQYYEKEERGRGNFPDRFSARQFPNYSSELNVNALLLGDSALYLCASLGNEQFFGPGTRLTVL.

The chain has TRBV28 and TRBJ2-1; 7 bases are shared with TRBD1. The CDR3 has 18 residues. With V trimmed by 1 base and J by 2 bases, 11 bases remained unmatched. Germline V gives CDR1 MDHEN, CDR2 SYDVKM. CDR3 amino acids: CASSLYLGQTLTYNEQFF. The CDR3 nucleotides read TGTGCCAGCAGTTTATACCTGGGACAGACATTAACCTACAATGAGCAGTTCTTC.